The clone carrying this T cell receptor beta chain was found many times. The sample's time point: patch test 1, 2 weeks after DPC sensitization. As for treatment: therapeutic diphenylcyclopropenone sensitization with weekly scalp DPC. Every donor had alopecia and was 18 to 70 years old; all were suitable for DPC. The data belong to a study of human T cells and chemical hapten exposure. Via MiXCR, TCRdb re-called the RACE reads, giving one row per CDR3 protein. This table has 350,000 or so distinct CDR3 sequences, approximately 6.3% appearing once. The CDR3 totals 12 residues. Trimming shortened V by 4 bases and J by 8 bases, and 11 bases separated the two germline ends.

This material consisted of whole blood, taken in connection with sensitization to the hapten diphenylcyclopropenone (DPC). The chain employs TRBV12-3 or TRBV12-4 and TRBJ1-1; possibly TRBD1 for D (5 bases). The origin of this receptor is a young woman with alopecia areata. Some clones in this sample may be carry-over from other donors' samples. The CDR3 sequence: CASSSGTQEAFF. The CDR3 bases are TGTGCCAGCAGTTCCGGGACGCAGGAAGCTTTCTTT.